These 22 T cell receptor beta chains were all obtained from the same sample, sequenced in a study of T cells after yellow fever vaccination. Via MiXCR, TCRdb re-called the 5' RACE reads, giving one row per CDR3 protein. The sample lists hundreds of thousands of distinct CDR3 sequences, over 8% occurring once. The sequencing used PBMCs, collected on the day of the first yellow fever vaccination. The receptors were gathered from a man aged 18 to 35 who received the YFV17D yellow fever vaccine.

A few counts support this clonotype. This sequence joins TRBV5-1 and TRBJ1-6, with D perhaps matching TRBD1 (6 bases). The CDR3 length is 14 residues. Germline CDR1 SGHRS, CDR2 YFSETQ. V lost 4 bases to trimming and J lost 5 bases, with 10 bases between them. The DNA of the CDR3 is TGCGCCAGCAGCCAACAGGGAGATAATTCACCCCTCCACTTT. This gives the protein CASSQQGDNSPLHF. The whole variable domain, filled in from reference TRBV5-1 and TRBJ1-6, reads KAGVTQTPRYLIKTRGQQVTLSCSPISGHRSVSWYQQTPGQGLQFLFEYFSETQRNKGNFPGRFSGRQFSNSRSEMNVSTLELGDSALYLCASSQQGDNSPLHFGNGTRLTVT.

Remarks on this clonotype: Germline is not matched at one junction end, which may reflect a read error. CDR3 nucleotide sequence: TGTGCTAGCAGCCCGGGGACGGGAGGGTCAGATACGCAGTATTTT. Translated: CASSPGTGGSDTQYF. The chain combines TRBV7-7 with TRBJ2-3; 8 bases line up with TRBD2. CDR1 and CDR2 (germline): SSHAT, FNYEAQ (reference sequence). This CDR3 contains 15 residues.

The chain employs TRBV24-1 and TRBJ1-1; 9 bases fit TRBD1. The CDR3 has 12 amino acids. V gave up 9 bases and J gave up 7 bases; unmatched junction bases: 5. In germline, CDR1 is KGHDR, CDR2 SFDVKD. The CDR3 loop is CATGDRDGEAFF. The CDR3 DNA is TGTGCCACCGGGGACAGGGATGGTGAAGCTTTCTTT.

This clonotype was counted a few times. The rearrangement uses TRBV12-3 or TRBV12-4 and TRBJ2-3; D may correspond to TRBD1 or TRBD2 (5 bases each). This CDR3 is built from 17 residues. Between the trimmed V and J ends, which lost 5 bases and 4 bases, there was a span of 22 bases. The CDR3 DNA follows: TGTGCCAGCAGTCCCTACGTGGGGGTTTTTGCGGCAGATACGCAGTATTTT. This sequence encodes CASSPYVGVFAADTQYF.

CDR3 residues: CSARRQGAVNTIYF. CDR3 nucleotide sequence: TGCAGTGCTAGACGACAGGGGGCAGTAAACACCATATATTTT. The gene calls are TRBV20-1 and TRBJ1-3; TRBD1 matches at 10 bases. The germline V gene has CDR1 DFQATT and CDR2 SNEGSKA (reference sequence). V was clipped by 2 bases and J by 6 bases; unmatched bases: 4. The CDR3 length is 14 residues.

CDR3 sequence (DNA): TGCGCCAGCAGCCAAGAGTGGACAGGGGGTATCTATGGCTACACCTTC. Translation: CASSQEWTGGIYGYTF. This rearrangement joins TRBV4-3 to TRBJ1-2, with 10 bases fitting TRBD1. The trim removed 0 bases at V and 4 bases at J, leaving 5 bases unmatched. The CDR3 has 16 amino acids. CDR1 and CDR2 from the germline V gene are LGHNA and YSLEER.

This clonotype has a handful of counts. The V call is TRBV6-5, the J call TRBJ1-1; a possible D gene is TRBD1 (5 bases). Germline CDR1 and CDR2: MNHEY and SVGAGI. This CDR3 has 15 residues. Trimming cost V 0 bases and J 4 bases, with 12 bases left between them. The CDR3 region has the DNA TGTGCCAGCAGTTACTCAACCGGGGCGTTCACTGAAGCTTTCTTT. The encoded protein is CASSYSTGAFTEAFF.

The table lists this clonotype with a few counts. The V gene is TRBV10-3, the J gene TRBJ2-7; D possibly corresponds to TRBD1 (6 bases). The V gene's germline CDR1 is ENHRY and CDR2 SYGVKD. Trimming removed 5 bases from V and 0 bases from J, with 11 bases in between. The CDR3 has 14 amino acids. The CDR3 DNA is TGTGCCATCAGTCGACAGGAACTCTCCTACGAGCAGTACTTC. It encodes CAISRQELSYEQYF.

A few counts support this clonotype. The rearrangement uses TRBV28 and TRBJ2-3, with 7 nucleotides matching TRBD2. The V gene end was trimmed by 3 bases and the J gene end by 2 bases; junction bases not matched to a gene: 8. The CDR3 runs to 16 residues. Germline-derived CDR1 and CDR2 are MDHEN and SYDVKM. CDR3 region: CASSFPSGLFTDTQYF. Here the CDR3 DNA reads TGTGCCAGCAGTTTCCCTAGCGGTCTTTTCACAGATACGCAGTATTTT.

In this sample, this clonotype turned up a few times. The chain is built from TRBV12-3 or TRBV12-4 and TRBJ2-1; D call uncertain. The CDR3 is 15 amino acids. V was trimmed by 5 bases and J by 2 bases, leaving 13 bases between them. The CDR3 reads CASSVGGPTYNEQFF. The CDR3 nucleotides read TGTGCCAGCAGTGTTGGCGGCCCTACCTACAATGAGCAGTTCTTC.

This clonotype was seen many times. The chain links TRBV4-3 to TRBJ2-5, with 12 bases identical to TRBD2. The CDR3 is 16 residues long. Germline V gene data show CDR1 as LGHNA and CDR2 as YSLEER. V was pared by 0 bases and J by 4 bases, with 3 bases of the junction left unmatched. Here the CDR3 reads CASSQDPSGGAETQYF. DNA for the CDR3: TGCGCCAGCAGCCAAGATCCTAGCGGGGGGGCAGAGACCCAGTACTTC.

There are many counts of this clonotype. The chain couples TRBV15 to TRBJ2-1; weak D call: TRBD2 (7 bases). Looked up from germline, CDR1 is LNHNV and CDR2 is YYDKDF (reference sequence). The V and J ends lost 8 bases and 3 bases respectively, with 14 bases between them. The CDR3 is 14 amino acids. The CDR3 spells CATESGDNYNEQFF. CDR3 in DNA: TGTGCCACCGAAAGCGGGGACAACTACAATGAGCAGTTCTTC.

J is TRBJ2-3 and V is TRBV4-1, with D unclear. V gave up 1 base and J gave up 0 bases, with 8 bases separating them. Germline CDR1 MGHRA, CDR2 YSYEKL. The CDR3 spans 15 residues. CDR3 protein: CASSQGSASTDTQYF. CDR3 nucleotide sequence: TGCGCCAGCAGCCAAGGCTCAGCCAGCACAGATACGCAGTATTTT.

This clonotype was picked up a small number of times. The chain has TRBV6-5 and TRBJ2-1, with a tentative D call TRBD1 (5 bases). CDR1 MNHEY and CDR2 SVGAGI come from the germline V gene. This CDR3 spans 16 amino acids. V lost 7 bases, J lost 2 bases, and 18 bases lay in between. The CDR3 bases are TGTGCCAGCAACCACCGTAAAGGGGTACCCTACAATGAGCAGTTCTTC. Its translation: CASNHRKGVPYNEQFF.

This clonotype was detected a few times. The rearrangement uses TRBV4-1 and TRBJ2-2, with D unresolved. The CDR3 runs 15 residues. The germline CDR1 and CDR2 sequences are MGHRA and YSYEKL. The ends were cut back, 0 bases at V and 4 bases at J, with 9 bases in the middle. The CDR3 DNA reads as TGCGCCAGCAGCCAAGAGCCGGGTACCACCGGGGAGCTGTTTTTT. Translation: CASSQEPGTTGELFF.

The gene calls are TRBV20-1 and TRBJ2-2; TRBD1 is a possible D gene (6 bases). This CDR3 contains 14 residues. In germline, CDR1 is DFQATT, CDR2 SNEGSKA (reference sequence). The germline V and J ends were trimmed by 0 bases and 4 bases, with 9 bases remaining between them. The DNA for the CDR3 is TGCAGTGCTAGAGAACCCAGGGGCACCGGGGAGCTGTTTTTT. Translation: CSAREPRGTGELFF.

This clonotype was detected many times. The chain has TRBV3-1 and TRBJ2-7; D is perhaps TRBD2 (5 bases). V was shortened by 3 bases and J by 2 bases, with 11 bases between the two germline ends. This CDR3 region has 14 residues. Germline CDR1 LGHDT, CDR2 YNNKEL (reference sequence). CDR3 bases: TGTGCCAGCAGCCATCGCGGGCTAACCTACGAGCAGTACTTC. Protein product: CASSHRGLTYEQYF.

Only a few counts were recorded for this clonotype. J is TRBJ1-1 and V is TRBV19, with D hard to call. The CDR3 loop spans 15 amino acids. Deletions cut 4 bases from V and 7 bases from J, with 19 bases between. Germline V gene data show CDR1 as LNHDA and CDR2 as SQIVND (reference sequence). This CDR3 reads CASSRTWTASYEAFF. For the CDR3, the DNA is TGTGCCAGTAGTAGAACCTGGACGGCGAGCTATGAAGCTTTCTTT.

This clonotype appeared a few times. The chain joins TRBV9 to TRBJ1-4; possible D gene TRBD1, 5 bases. The CDR3 runs to 14 residues. With 0 bases removed from V and 7 bases from J, the gap between germline ends came to 10 bases. Germline CDR1 reads SGDLS; CDR2 reads YYNGEE. CDR3 in DNA: TGTGCCAGCAGCGTAGGGGACGGCTCTGAAAAACTGTTTTTT. This sequence encodes CASSVGDGSEKLFF. Complete variable domain (other parts from reference TRBV9 and TRBJ1-4): DSGVTQTPKHLITATGQRVTLRCSPRSGDLSVYWYQQSLDQGLQFLIQYYNGEERAKGNILERFSAQQFPDLHSELNLSSLELGDSALYFCASSVGDGSEKLFFGSGTQLSVL.

The chain is built from TRBV6-5 and TRBJ2-1, with D perhaps TRBD1 or TRBD2 (6 bases each). Trimming stripped 0 bases from V and 6 bases from J, with 18 bases between. CDR3 size: 17 residues. In germline, CDR1 is MNHEY, CDR2 SVGAGI. The CDR3 DNA follows: TGTGCCAGCAGTTACTCGCCCGGAGGGACAAACGGCAATGAGCAGTTCTTC. Its translation is CASSYSPGGTNGNEQFF.

The chain uses TRBV12-3 or TRBV12-4 and TRBJ1-6; perhaps TRBD1 as D (5 bases). CDR3 length: 22 residues. Trimming shortened V by 3 bases and J by 7 bases, and 34 bases separated the two germline ends. CDR3 sequence reads: CASSLSPSGALLPPNLNSPLHF. CDR3 DNA: TGTGCCAGCAGTTTGAGTCCTAGCGGGGCGCTACTACCCCCGAACCTAAATTCACCCCTCCACTTT.

This clonotype was seen ten or more times. The gene calls are TRBV5-4 and TRBJ1-1; the match to TRBD1 covers 8 bases. CDR1 SGHNT and CDR2 YYREEE come from the germline V gene (reference sequence). The CDR3 extends over 13 amino acids. After removal of 7 bases from V and 1 base from J, the junction contained 3 bases not matched to a gene. CDR3 protein: CASLGQANTEAFF. The CDR3 DNA is TGTGCCAGCTTGGGACAGGCGAACACTGAAGCTTTCTTT.